These 26 T cell receptor beta chains originate from one sample sequenced in a study of shared clonotypes between healthy human individuals. The naive CD8 population came from CD45RO-negative cells selected for CCR7, without terminally differentiated effector memory CD45RA+ cells. Measured with immunoSEQ multiplex PCR; TCRdb has only the in-frame clones, and not every one. Of about 590,000 clones listed, around 95% were seen once; the top ten hold 0.085% to 0.11%. Input material: naive CD8+ T cells sorted from blood. The receptors stem from a woman aged 25 to 39 in good health.

In its sample, this clone was seen once. This chain connects TRBV2 to TRBJ2-5, with 7 nucleotides matching TRBD2. Germline CDR1 SNHLY, CDR2 FYNNEI. Unmatched junction bases numbered 12, after V lost 3 bases and J lost 5 bases. The CDR3 spans 16 residues. The CDR3 DNA reads as TGTGCCAGCAGTGACAGTCTTGGCGGGAGAGGGGAGACCCAGTACTTC. Amino acid sequence: CASSDSLGGRGETQYF. The entire variable domain, with the rest obtained from reference TRBV2 and TRBJ2-5, is as follows: EPEVTQTPSHQVTQMGQEVILRCVPISNHLYFYWYRQILGQKVEFLVSFYNNEISEKSEIFDDQFSVERPDGSNFTLKIRSTKLEDSAMYFCASSDSLGGRGETQYFGPGTRLLVL.

The chain recombines TRBV19 with TRBJ2-1, with D maybe TRBD2 (5 bases). Trimming removed 1 base from V and 2 bases from J, with 6 bases in between. The CDR3 sequence is 14 residues long. The germline V gene has CDR1 LNHDA and CDR2 SQIVND (reference sequence). CDR3 coding DNA: TGTGCCAGTAGTATAGTACTAGCCTACAATGAGCAGTTCTTC. Its translation is CASSIVLAYNEQFF.

This clone appeared once. The same CDR3 also results from other DNA sequences found in this sample. The chain combines TRBV27 with TRBJ1-5; unclear D gene. This CDR3 is built from 14 residues. Between the trimmed V and J ends, which lost 2 bases and 2 bases, there was a span of 7 bases. Germline V gene data show CDR1 as MNHEY and CDR2 as SMNVEV (reference sequence). CDR3 DNA: TGTGCCAGCAGTTTAAATGGTGGCAATCAGCCCCAGCATTTT. Translation: CASSLNGGNQPQHF.

The table lists this clone with a count of one. J is TRBJ2-3 and V is TRBV25-1; 7 bases map to TRBD2. The CDR3 consists of 16 residues. V shed 4 bases and J 2 bases; nucleotides not matched to a gene: 9. Germline CDR1 and CDR2: MGHDK and SYGVNS. The CDR3 DNA is TGTGCCAGCAGTGGTCCCGCTAGCGGTTACACAGATACGCAGTATTTT. This codes for CASSGPASGYTDTQYF.

V usage is TRBV6-1 and J usage is TRBJ2-3; the D is unclear. Trimming removed 0 bases at V and 3 bases at J, with 13 bases between. This CDR3 comprises 16 residues. CDR1 and CDR2 from the germline V gene are MNHNS and SASEGT. This chain's CDR3 is CASSEAFGSETDTQYF. CDR3 nucleotides: TGTGCCAGCAGTGAAGCCTTTGGGTCCGAAACAGATACGCAGTATTTT.

The V and J genes are TRBV11-2 and TRBJ1-1, with D possibly being TRBD1 (5 bases). This CDR3 spans 17 amino acids. V gave up 5 bases and J gave up 4 bases, with 23 bases separating them. The germline V gene has CDR1 SGHAT and CDR2 FQNNGV. The chain's CDR3 is CASSLWEGSAGGTEAFF. The CDR3 region has the DNA TGTGCCAGCAGCCTTTGGGAGGGGTCGGCGGGTGGCACTGAAGCTTTCTTT. Full variable domain (missing parts from reference TRBV11-2 and TRBJ1-1): EAGVAQSPRYKIIEKRQSVAFWCNPISGHATLYWYQQILGQGPKLLIQFQNNGVVDDSQLPKDRFSAERLKGVDSTLKIQPAKLEDSAVYLCASSLWEGSAGGTEAFFGQGTRLTVV.

About this clone itself: This CDR3 is also generated by other DNA sequences in the sample. The chain combines TRBV5-4 with TRBJ2-2; D could derive from TRBD1 or TRBD2 (5 bases each). Germline values: CDR1 SGHNT, CDR2 YYREEE (reference sequence). This CDR3 is built from 15 residues. V shed 2 bases and J shed 2 bases, with 10 bases lying between them. The CDR3 bases are TGTGCCAGCAGCTTAACCGGGACCAACACCGGGGAGCTGTTTTTT. Translating it yields CASSLTGTNTGELFF.

The chain uses TRBV2 and TRBJ2-2; possibly TRBD2 for D (5 bases). Germline values: CDR1 SNHLY, CDR2 FYNNEI. The CDR3 runs 16 residues. Between the trimmed V and J ends, which lost 2 bases and 4 bases, there was a span of 14 bases. The CDR3: CASSESNGMATGELFF. The CDR3 DNA reads TGTGCCAGCAGTGAATCTAACGGGATGGCCACCGGGGAGCTGTTTTTT.

The genes are TRBV4-1 and TRBJ1-1; D remains ambiguous. The V gene's germline CDR1 is MGHRA and CDR2 YSYEKL. This CDR3 is built from 14 residues. Trimming stripped 1 base from V and 0 bases from J, with 6 bases between. The CDR3 region has the DNA TGCGCCAGCAGCCAAGGTGACATGAACACTGAAGCTTTCTTT. Translated, it gives CASSQGDMNTEAFF.

The chain has TRBV6-5 and TRBJ2-3; D is unclear. V was trimmed by 7 bases and J by 2 bases, leaving 10 bases between them. Germline CDR1 and CDR2: MNHEY and SVGAGI. The CDR3 has 13 residues. The CDR3: CASMQAATDTQYF. The CDR3 nucleotides are TGTGCCAGCATGCAGGCCGCCACAGATACGCAGTATTTT.

This rearrangement joins TRBV14 to TRBJ2-5; 11 nucleotides match TRBD2. The V and J ends lost 1 base and 5 bases, in that order; junction bases with no gene match: 6. The germline V gene encodes CDR1 SGHDN and CDR2 FVKESK. The CDR3 loop spans 16 amino acids. CDR3 sequence (DNA): TGTGCCAGCAGCCAAGTAATAGCGGGAGGGCCTGAGACCCAGTACTTC. Translation gives CASSQVIAGGPETQYF.

The chain links TRBV28 to TRBJ1-5; no clear D gene. V dropped 1 base and J dropped 3 bases, with 13 bases sitting between them. The germline V gene encodes CDR1 MDHEN and CDR2 SYDVKM. The CDR3 spans 16 residues. CDR3 region: CASSLFPGQDNQPQHF. DNA for the CDR3: TGTGCCAGCAGTTTATTTCCGGGCCAGGACAATCAGCCCCAGCATTTT.

The chain recombines TRBV4-1 with TRBJ2-3; no clear D. Germline loops: CDR1 MGHRA, CDR2 YSYEKL. The CDR3 loop spans 15 amino acids. V was cut by 5 bases and J by 2 bases, with 14 bases left in between. Here the CDR3 DNA reads TGCGCCAGCAGCTCAAGGATCATCCCCACAGATACGCAGTATTTT. This gives the protein CASSSRIIPTDTQYF.

V gene TRBV30 combines with J gene TRBJ1-1; 8 bases agree with TRBD1. From germline, CDR1 is GTSNPN and CDR2 SVGIG (reference sequence). The CDR3 runs 12 residues. The trim removed 5 bases at V and 8 bases at J, leaving 7 bases unmatched. In DNA, the CDR3 is TGTGCCTGGGGCCCGGGACAGGCAGAAGCTTTCTTT. It specifies CAWGPGQAEAFF.

V and J are TRBV7-9 and TRBJ2-7, with no clear D. CDR3 length: 13 residues. Trimming shortened V by 5 bases and J by 4 bases, and 12 bases separated the two germline ends. The germline V gene has CDR1 SEHNR and CDR2 FQNEAQ (reference sequence). CDR3 in DNA: TGTGCCAGCAGCCCGGACGGAAGGTACGAGCAGTACTTC. The encoded protein is CASSPDGRYEQYF.

In regard to this clone: In the same sample, other DNA sequences code for this CDR3. The CDR3 loop reads CASSGRGYEQYF. The CDR3 nucleotides are TGTGCCAGCAGCGGACGGGGCTACGAGCAGTACTTC. This sequence joins TRBV7-9 and TRBJ2-7; TRBD2 might be the D (5 bases). The germline gives CDR1 SEHNR, CDR2 FQNEAQ (reference sequence). V lost 5 bases, J lost 3 bases, and 8 bases lay in between. The CDR3 loop spans 12 amino acids.

This chain connects TRBV7-6 to TRBJ2-7; 7 bases map to TRBD2. V was pared by 4 bases and J by 1 base, with 4 bases of the junction left unmatched. CDR1 is SGHVS, CDR2 FNYEAQ, per germline. The CDR3 is made up of 14 amino acids. The CDR3 region has the DNA TGTGCCAGCAGCTCTCTAGCGGAGTCCTACGAGCAGTACTTC. It encodes CASSSLAESYEQYF.

This chain joins TRBV5-6 and TRBJ2-7; 10 bases are a match to TRBD1. The CDR3 is 15 amino acids. Germline V CDR1 and CDR2: SGHDT, YYEEEE. V was pared by 4 bases and J by 6 bases, with 10 bases of the junction left unmatched. In nucleotides, the CDR3 is TGTGCCAGCAGCGTCACGGGACAGGGGACGAGCGAGCAGTACTTC. Its translation is CASSVTGQGTSEQYF.

V and J are TRBV5-1 and TRBJ1-2; D is perhaps TRBD1 (5 bases). V was pared by 4 bases and J by 5 bases, with 9 bases between. Germline V CDR1 and CDR2: SGHRS, YFSETQ. This CDR3 spans 12 amino acids. The CDR3 sequence is CASSGTDYGYTF. The CDR3, as DNA: TGCGCCAGCAGCGGGACGGATTATGGCTACACCTTC.

Only one count was recorded for this clone. The sample holds other DNA sequences that translate to the same CDR3. The chain joins TRBV11-2 to TRBJ2-7; D is unclear. Germline-derived CDR1 and CDR2 are SGHAT and FQNNGV. Trimming shortened V by 2 bases and J by 2 bases, and 7 bases separated the two germline ends. The CDR3 extends over 13 amino acids. The CDR3 sequence is CASSLSPAYEQYF. The CDR3 bases are TGTGCCAGCAGCTTAAGTCCTGCCTACGAGCAGTACTTC.

The V call is TRBV7-2, the J call TRBJ2-1, with D possibly TRBD2 on 6 matching bases. The CDR3 runs 16 residues. V was shortened by 1 base and J by 0 bases, with 10 bases between the two germline ends. CDR1 and CDR2 from the germline V gene are SGHTA and FQGNSA. The CDR3 is CASSLGGVSSYNEQFF. The CDR3 DNA sequence: TGTGCCAGCAGCTTAGGGGGGGTTAGCTCCTACAATGAGCAGTTCTTC.

The rearrangement joins TRBV7-9 to TRBJ2-3; D possibly corresponds to TRBD2 (6 bases). Germline CDR1 and CDR2: SEHNR and FQNEAQ (reference sequence). The ends were cut back, 5 bases at V and 2 bases at J, with 20 bases in the middle. This CDR3 is 17 amino acids long. The CDR3: CASSPRSGRGITDTQYF. The DNA for the CDR3 is TGTGCCAGCAGCCCCCGTTCCGGGCGGGGCATCACAGATACGCAGTATTTT.

The chain joins TRBV6-5 to TRBJ2-7, with D perhaps TRBD1 (6 bases). V was clipped by 7 bases and J by 0 bases, with 10 bases between them. The CDR3 is 13 amino acids. Looked up from germline, CDR1 is MNHEY and CDR2 is SVGAGI. CDR3 sequence (DNA): TGTGCCAGCACTCAGGGGAGCTCCTACGAGCAGTACTTC. Translation gives CASTQGSSYEQYF.

The chain employs TRBV7-9 and TRBJ2-1, with 10 bases aligning to TRBD2. CDR1 SEHNR and CDR2 FQNEAQ come from the germline V gene (reference sequence). The CDR3 has 18 residues. With 5 bases clipped from V and 1 base from J, the junction kept 11 bases outside the gene matches. The CDR3 is CASSITSGTRRSYNEQFF. Written as DNA, the CDR3 is TGTGCCAGCAGCATAACTAGCGGGACGAGAAGGTCCTACAATGAGCAGTTCTTC. Variable domain in full (rest from reference TRBV7-9 and TRBJ2-1): DTGVSQNPRHKITKRGQNVTFRCDPISEHNRLYWYRQTLGQGPEFLTYFQNEAQLEKSRLLSDRFSAERPKGSFSTLEIQRTEQGDSAMYLCASSITSGTRRSYNEQFFGPGTRLTVL.

The chain is built from TRBV4-1 and TRBJ2-1; 8 bases line up with TRBD2. V dropped 0 bases and J dropped 10; count of bases not matched to a gene: 8. CDR1 is MGHRA, CDR2 YSYEKL, per germline. The CDR3 has 15 residues. CDR3 amino acids: CASSQEGTGGYEQFF. CDR3 DNA: TGCGCCAGCAGCCAAGAGGGAACGGGAGGGTACGAGCAGTTCTTC.

The chain uses TRBV30 and TRBJ2-1; no clear D. Germline CDR1 is GTSNPN and CDR2 is SVGIG (reference sequence). The CDR3 has 12 residues. V shed 6 bases and J shed 2 bases, with 8 bases lying between them. The CDR3 DNA sequence: TGTGCCTGCGGGCTTGCCTACAATGAGCAGTTCTTC. This codes for CACGLAYNEQFF.